This T cell receptor beta chain was identified during a study of graft-versus-host responses after intestinal transplantation. Some clones are missing from TCRdb's copy, which holds only in-frame ones; the method was immunoSEQ multiplex PCR. The sample holds about 38,000 clones, 75% to 90% seen once. Specimen: PBMCs, collected about 160 weeks after transplant. This TCR was sampled from a human patient who received an intestinal transplant, so some T cells may come from the graft donor.

In nucleotides, the CDR3 is TGCGCCAGCAGCCAAGTCGCAGGGGCGCTTGGAAACACCATATATTTT. Its translation: CASSQVAGALGNTIYF. This rearrangement joins TRBV4-1 to TRBJ1-3; possibly TRBD1 for D (6 bases). The CDR3 totals 16 residues. Germline V lookup: CDR1 MGHRA, CDR2 YSYEKL. The V end lost 1 base, the J end lost 3 bases, and 13 bases lay between the germline ends.